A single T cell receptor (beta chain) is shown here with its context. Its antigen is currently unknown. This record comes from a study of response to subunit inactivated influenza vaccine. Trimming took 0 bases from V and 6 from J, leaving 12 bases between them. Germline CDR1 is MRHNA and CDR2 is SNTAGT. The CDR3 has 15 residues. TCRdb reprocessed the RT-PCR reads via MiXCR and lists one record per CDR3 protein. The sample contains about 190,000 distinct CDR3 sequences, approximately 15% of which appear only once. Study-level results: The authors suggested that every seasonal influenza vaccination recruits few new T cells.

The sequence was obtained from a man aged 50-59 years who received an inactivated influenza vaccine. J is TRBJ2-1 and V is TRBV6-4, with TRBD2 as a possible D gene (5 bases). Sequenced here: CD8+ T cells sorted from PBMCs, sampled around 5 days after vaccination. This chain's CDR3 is CASSDSAGWGNEQFF. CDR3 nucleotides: TGTGCCAGCAGTGACTCGGCGGGTTGGGGCAATGAGCAGTTCTTC.